This T cell receptor (beta chain) was found in a study of graft-versus-host responses after intestinal transplantation (dated by TCRdb to 2020 to 2022). With regard to the full study: The transplants that recipients received were multivisceral, liver-intestinal, or isolated intestinal. Every recipient was given anti-thymocyte globulin induction, then maintenance tacrolimus and steroids for roughly three years. After intestinal transplantation, graft-versus-host and host-versus-graft alloreactive T cell clones were followed in the graft, circulation and bone marrow using bulk TCR-beta CDR3 sequencing. Alloreactive clones were identified by sequencing pre-transplant mixed lymphocyte reaction products and comparing them with unstimulated pre-transplant donor and recipient T cells. The cohort enrolled 20 to 30 intestinal transplant recipients, one of whom was a retransplant, and 3 patients without pretransplant specimens were excluded. Donor T cell macrochimerism was defined as a peak of at least 4% donor T cells among recipient peripheral blood mononuclear cells. Instead of going to the commercial service, samples from a few later patients were sequenced in-house on an Illumina MiSeq and processed with MiXCR. Results the study describes overall, beyond this receptor: Patients with donor T cell macrochimerism had high GvH to HvG T cell clonal ratios in their allografts. Conclusions were limited by the relatively low number and heterogeneity of intestinal transplant patients. GvH clones were detected in recipient bone marrow, and some appeared earlier in ileal mucosa or blood, consistent with an intestinal mucosal origin. Early after transplant, peak levels of circulating GvH clones were associated with declines in HvG clones.

This clone is medium-sized (0.01 to 0.1%) in terms of sample share. No base quality information exists; no much larger clone differs at one position. The library was generated by the immunoSEQ multiplex PCR assay. For most patients, genomic DNA was isolated using the Qiagen DNeasy Blood and Tissue Kit and was shipped frozen to Adaptive Biotechnologies for TCR sequencing. Adaptive Biotechnologies carried out high-throughput TCR-beta CDR3 sequencing of genomic DNA for most patients. As for the authors' bioinformatics: Adaptive's ImmunoSEQ software was the source of the TCR sequencing data for 15 to 20 patients, while a few other patients were processed with MiXCR and VDJtools. To correct CD4 versus CD8 sorting errors, sequences present in both subsets at a frequency ratio below 5:1 were removed. Because the origin of CDR3 nucleotide sequences shared between donor and recipient could not be assigned, those sequences were removed. To count as alloreactive, a clone needed at least 2-fold expansion over unstimulated cells and a minimum CFSE-low frequency of 0.002% (template counts) or 0.001% (read counts). Clones were considered mappable if detected in sequenced pre-transplant spleen, lymph node, or MLR CFSE-low populations of the donor or recipient. The cumulative frequency of alloreactive clones was calculated as a percentage of all sequences, weighted by copy number. This immuneACCESS table, as held by TCRdb, lists in-frame sequences with V and J called but not all clones. Of the missing ones, under half trace to an unresolved V gene in checked studies; the others have no known cause. V and J calls and clone size are copied from that table; D and trimming were computed from the DNA. The sample yields 13,000 or so clones; approximately 35% were counted once. The top ten clones comprise about 3.4% of the sample.

From cysteine to phenylalanine, the CDR3 is 15 amino acids long. Only the CDR3 portion is preserved as DNA: 45 bases, with reading frame beginning at the first base. After removal of 0 bases from V and 6 bases from J, the junction retains 4 bases not matched to a gene. In the germline V gene, CDR1 corresponds to MGHRA and CDR2 to YSYEKL. The meaning of the sample's time point label: cells obtained before transplantation from donor or recipient. In mixed lymphocyte reactions, roughly 200,000 CFSE-labeled pre-transplant responders were plated with roughly 200,000 irradiated violet-dye-labeled stimulators and cultured for around six days. After the mixed lymphocyte reaction, proliferating CD3+CD4+CFSE-low and CD3+CD8+CFSE-low responder cells were FACS-sorted on a BD Influx sorter.

Sample: alloreactive CD8+ T cells from a mixed lymphocyte reaction culture, taken before intestinal transplant. This specimen's cell subset or site label, per the study, means: CFSE-low proliferating T cells sorted from roughly six-day pre-transplant mixed lymphocyte reaction (GvH or HvG direction). This chain is built from TRBV4-1 and TRBJ1-5, with 8 bases in between that match TRBD1. The receptor comes from a human patient who received an intestinal transplant. Here the CDR3 is given as CASSQESTGGQPQHF. Here is the DNA: TGCGCCAGCAGCCAAGAGTCAACAGGGGGTCAGCCCCAGCATTTT.